Below are 16 T cell receptor beta chains sequenced from a single sample in a study of blood T cell repertoires in COVID-19. Generated by immunoSEQ multiplex PCR, the TCRdb table keeps only in-frame clones and is missing some. The sample shows roughly 300,000 clones, roughly 90% of them seen only once. Sequencing input: peripheral blood. These receptor sequences come from a man younger than 35 who had recovered from COVID-19.

This sequence joins TRBV29-1 and TRBJ1-2, with unresolved D. V was pared by 7 bases and J by 4 bases, with 10 bases between. The germline CDR1 and CDR2 sequences are SQVTM and ANQGSEA. This CDR3 is 11 amino acids long. The CDR3 DNA follows: TGCAGCGCCCGTGGAGGCTATGGCTACACCTTC. Protein: CSARGGYGYTF. Filled out from reference TRBV29-1 and TRBJ1-2, the complete variable domain reads SAVISQKPSRDICQRGTSLTIQCQVDSQVTMMFWYRQQPGQSLTLIATANQGSEATYESGFVIDKFPISRPNLTFSTLTVSNMSPEDSSIYLCSARGGYGYTFGSGTRLTVV.

This chain connects TRBV19 to TRBJ2-1; 7 bases map to TRBD2. CDR1 and CDR2 from the germline V gene are LNHDA and SQIVND (reference sequence). V gave up 3 bases and J gave up 3 bases; unmatched junction bases: 14. The CDR3 has 18 amino acids. CDR3 residues: CASSIGAGLVAVYNEQFF. The CDR3 DNA reads as TGTGCCAGTAGTATTGGAGCGGGACTGGTGGCGGTCTACAATGAGCAGTTCTTC. The variable domain in full, completed from reference TRBV19 and TRBJ2-1, reads DGGITQSPKYLFRKEGQNVTLSCEQNLNHDAMYWYRQDPGQGLRLIYYSQIVNDFQKGDIAEGYSVSREKKESFPLTVTSAQKNPTAFYLCASSIGAGLVAVYNEQFFGPGTRLTVL.

V is TRBV6-1 and J is TRBJ1-6; D gene uncertain. V was clipped by 2 bases and J by 9 bases, with 11 bases between them. CDR3 length equals 14 residues. Germline values: CDR1 MNHNS, CDR2 SASEGT. CDR3 loop: CASSESGLSSPLHF. As DNA, the CDR3 is TGTGCCAGCAGTGAATCTGGACTGTCTTCACCCCTCCACTTT.

The chain couples TRBV6-5 to TRBJ2-1, with TRBD2 as a possible D gene (6 bases). Germline CDR1 MNHEY, CDR2 SVGAGI. The CDR3 has 16 residues. The germline V and J ends were trimmed by 0 bases and 5 bases, with 14 bases remaining between them. DNA of the CDR3: TGTGCCAGCAGTTACTCGATTCGCGGGATCAACAATGAGCAGTTCTTC. It encodes CASSYSIRGINNEQFF.

CDR3 region: CASSLRGVMSSYNEQFF. CDR3 coding DNA: TGTGCCAGCTCCCTCAGGGGGGTAATGAGCTCCTACAATGAGCAGTTCTTC. This chain links TRBV18 with TRBJ2-1, with a weak D call TRBD1 (7 bases). Germline assignment: CDR1 KGHSH and CDR2 LQKENI. Trimming left V 6 bases short and J 0 bases short, with 18 bases between. The CDR3 spans 17 residues.

The gene calls are TRBV5-4 and TRBJ1-1, with TRBD1 matching over 11 bases. V gave up 4 bases and J gave up 5 bases; unmatched junction bases: 13. CDR1 and CDR2 (germline): SGHNT, YYREEE (reference sequence). This CDR3 has 17 residues. CDR3 sequence (DNA): TGTGCCAGCAGCCGTAATCCCGGGACAGGGGGTGGAACTGAAGCTTTCTTT. Translation gives CASSRNPGTGGGTEAFF.

The chain joins TRBV5-8 to TRBJ1-2; 10 bases align to TRBD1. This CDR3 contains 14 residues. J was trimmed by 5 bases and V by 6 bases; bases with no gene match: 7. CDR1 and CDR2 from the germline V gene are SGHTS and YDEGEE. CDR3 region: CASTSGQGTYGYTF. The DNA of the CDR3 is TGTGCCAGCACCTCGGGACAGGGGACGTATGGCTACACCTTC.

V gene TRBV18 combines with J gene TRBJ2-7, with 8 bases identical to TRBD1. The CDR3 is 14 residues long. CDR1 is KGHSH, CDR2 LQKENI, per germline. V shed 3 bases, J shed 7 bases, and the junction held 8 bases outside the gene matches. The CDR3 DNA is TGTGCCAGCTCACCTTACGGGACAGGCGAAGAGCAGTACTTC. Translated: CASSPYGTGEEQYF.

The chain joins TRBV15 to TRBJ1-1, with D possibly matching TRBD1 (5 bases). V gave up 8 bases and J gave up 2 bases, with 9 bases separating them. The CDR3 runs to 12 residues. The V gene's germline CDR1 is LNHNV and CDR2 YYDKDF (reference sequence). The CDR3 coding sequence is TGTGCCACCGGGGCACTCAACACTGAAGCTTTCTTT. As protein: CATGALNTEAFF.

V is TRBV11-2 and J is TRBJ2-5, with TRBD1 matching 9 bases. Trimming cost V 4 bases and J 4 bases; bases outside gene matches: 10. This CDR3 contains 16 residues. CDR1 and CDR2 from the germline V gene are SGHAT and FQNNGV. The chain's CDR3 is CASSSLTGGASETQYF. DNA for the CDR3: TGTGCCAGCAGCTCGCTCACAGGGGGCGCTTCAGAGACCCAGTACTTC.

The V gene is TRBV19, the J gene TRBJ1-2, with 7 bases aligning to TRBD1. J lost 4 bases, V lost 4 bases, and 9 bases had no gene match. The CDR3 runs 15 residues. Germline CDR1 and CDR2: LNHDA and SQIVND (reference sequence). The chain's CDR3 is CASSTEIGTVYGYTF. The DNA of the CDR3 is TGTGCCAGTAGTACCGAAATAGGGACAGTCTATGGCTACACCTTC.

The V call is TRBV6-1, the J call TRBJ1-5; 7 nucleotides agree with TRBD1. This CDR3 comprises 16 residues. V was clipped by 1 base and J by 2 bases; unmatched bases: 5. Germline values: CDR1 MNHNS, CDR2 SASEGT. CDR3 loop: CASSEDRGRGNQPQHF. CDR3 DNA sequence: TGTGCCAGCAGTGAAGACAGGGGCAGGGGCAATCAGCCCCAGCATTTT.

The chain is built from TRBV28 and TRBJ1-3; 8 nucleotides align to TRBD1. V lost 2 bases to trimming and J lost 3 bases; unmatched junction nucleotides: 3. This CDR3 comprises 15 residues. Germline V lookup: CDR1 MDHEN, CDR2 SYDVKM. CDR3 in amino acids: CASSLTGQGGNTIYF. The CDR3 DNA is TGTGCCAGCAGTTTAACCGGACAGGGTGGAAACACCATATATTTT.

J is TRBJ1-3 and V is TRBV6-2 or TRBV6-3; D remains unclear. This CDR3 has 15 residues. Germline CDR1 reads MNHEY; CDR2 reads SVGEGT. V lost 1 base, J lost 1 base, and 8 bases lay in between. The CDR3 nucleotides read TGTGCCAGCAGTTACTTTCCCGGGTCTGGAAACACCATATATTTT. Its protein product is CASSYFPGSGNTIYF.

V gene TRBV5-1 combines with J gene TRBJ1-4; D uncertain. Per germline, CDR1 SGHRS and CDR2 YFSETQ. The CDR3 consists of 15 residues. Trimming stripped 2 bases from V and 3 bases from J, with 11 bases between. CDR3 bases: TGCGCCAGCAGCTTCGCGGGTGGGTCTAATGAAAAACTGTTTTTT. Its translation: CASSFAGGSNEKLFF.

The CDR3 region has the DNA TGCAGCGTAGAGGGACAGGGGGCCAAAAACATTCAGTACTTC. Translated, it gives CSVEGQGAKNIQYF. This chain uses TRBV29-1 with TRBJ2-4, with 10 bases matching TRBD1. J gave up 1 base and V 6 bases, and 3 bases lay outside the gene matches. This CDR3 region has 14 residues. CDR1 SQVTM and CDR2 ANQGSEA come from the germline V gene.